A single sample gave rise to the 11 T cell receptor beta chains below, sequenced in a study of high-grade serous ovarian cancer treatment subgroups. Profiling relied on immunoSEQ multiplex PCR, and the TCRdb table lists in-frame clones only, not all of them. The sample lists thousands of clones, nearly 80% occurring once. Tumor tissue was taken before any definitive surgery or chemotherapy was given. Sequenced input: tumor tissue. These receptors were obtained from a human donor with high-grade serous ovarian cancer.

The rearrangement uses TRBV28 and TRBJ2-2; a possible D gene is TRBD1 (6 bases). Germline V gene sequence: CDR1 MDHEN, CDR2 SYDVKM. Deletions cut 5 bases from V and 7 bases from J, with 8 bases between. CDR3 length: 12 residues. This CDR3 is CASSQGHGELFF. In DNA form, the CDR3 reads TGTGCCAGCAGTCAGGGACACGGGGAGCTGTTTTTT.

The chain joins TRBV5-5 to TRBJ2-6, with D unclear. CDR3 length equals 16 residues. CDR1 SGHKS and CDR2 YYEKEE come from the germline V gene (reference sequence). V gave up 4 bases and J gave up 4 bases, with 15 bases separating them. In DNA, the CDR3 is TGTGCCAGCAGCCTGGAGCCAGGCTTCGGGGCCAACGTCCTGACTTTC. Its protein is CASSLEPGFGANVLTF.

The rearrangement uses TRBV15 and TRBJ2-1; D is possibly TRBD2 (5 bases). V was trimmed by 4 bases and J by 1 base, leaving 11 bases between them. The CDR3 runs 15 residues. Germline CDR1 reads LNHNV; CDR2 reads YYDKDF (reference sequence). CDR3 in DNA: TGTGCCACCAGCAAACGCTCGGGATCCTACAATGAGCAGTTCTTC. Its translation: CATSKRSGSYNEQFF.

V and J are TRBV6-5 and TRBJ1-3; D gene uncertain. Germline CDR1 reads MNHEY; CDR2 reads SVGAGI. This CDR3 comprises 14 residues. V lost 8 bases and J 4 bases, leaving 15 bases between the germline ends. The DNA for the CDR3 is TGTGCCAGCGCGAGCTTGACGAAAGGAAACACCATATATTTT. It specifies CASASLTKGNTIYF.

The genes are TRBV4-3 and TRBJ1-2; 10 positions agree with TRBD1. V was pared by 4 bases and J by 3 bases, with 8 bases of the junction left unmatched. This CDR3 contains 16 residues. In germline, CDR1 is LGHNA, CDR2 YSLEER. The CDR3 DNA follows: TGCGCCAGCAGCCGTACCGGGACAGGGGCGGACTATGGCTACACCTTC. It translates to CASSRTGTGADYGYTF.

This chain joins TRBV21-1 and TRBJ2-2. TRBV21-1 is shown as a pseudogene. This CDR3 comprises 17 residues. This chain's CDR3 is CASSKDPLMLYTGELFF. The CDR3 DNA reads TGTGCCAGCAGCAAAGACCCCCTCATGCTGTACACCGGGGAGCTGTTTTTT.

This clone was seen a single time. This rearrangement joins TRBV2 to TRBJ2-1; 10 nucleotides align to TRBD2. Trimming cost V 6 bases and J 2 bases; bases outside gene matches: 7. The CDR3 has 16 residues. The V gene's germline CDR1 is SNHLY and CDR2 FYNNEI. The CDR3 here is CASRGELAGTYNEQFF. In nucleotides, the CDR3 is TGTGCCAGCAGGGGGGAACTAGCGGGGACCTACAATGAGCAGTTCTTC.

CDR3 amino acids: CASSYGGRSYEQYF. The CDR3 DNA is TGTGCCAGCAGTTACGGGGGCCGCTCCTACGAGCAGTACTTC. The rearrangement links TRBV6-6 to TRBJ2-7, with D maybe TRBD1 (6 bases). Germline V gene sequence: CDR1 MNHNY, CDR2 SVGAGI (reference sequence). This CDR3 is 14 amino acids long. V was trimmed by 2 bases and J by 0 bases, leaving 8 bases between them.

This chain joins TRBV6-6 and TRBJ1-2; D not certain. CDR3 length equals 12 residues. The germline gives CDR1 MNHNY, CDR2 SVGAGI (reference sequence). Trimming stripped 7 bases from V and 4 bases from J, with 10 bases between. CDR3 amino acids: CASTRGIYGYTF. CDR3 nucleotides: TGTGCCAGCACCCGAGGGATCTATGGCTACACCTTC.

The chain has TRBV5-6 and TRBJ2-7; TRBD2 might be the D (6 bases). V shed 5 bases and J shed 3 bases, with 15 bases lying between them. This CDR3 has 14 residues. The germline V gene encodes CDR1 SGHDT and CDR2 YYEEEE. CDR3 sequence: CASSLGGDFYEQYF. The DNA of the CDR3 is TGTGCCAGCAGTCTTGGTGGGGACTTCTACGAGCAGTACTTC. Using reference TRBV5-6 and TRBJ2-7 for the parts outside the CDR3, the full variable domain is DAGVTQSPTHLIKTRGQQVTLRCSPKSGHDTVSWYQQALGQGPQFIFQYYEEEERQRGNFPDRFSGHQFPNYSSELNVNALLLGDSALYLCASSLGGDFYEQYFGPGTRLTVT.

This CDR3 is CASNQEGLAGPDTQYF. CDR3 bases: TGTGCCAGCAACCAGGAGGGACTAGCGGGACCAGATACGCAGTATTTT. This chain links TRBV5-5 with TRBJ2-3, with 13 bases aligning to TRBD2. The V segment lost 6 bases and the J segment 4 bases; nucleotides outside the gene matches: 8. This CDR3 has 16 residues. The germline V gene encodes CDR1 SGHKS and CDR2 YYEKEE (reference sequence).